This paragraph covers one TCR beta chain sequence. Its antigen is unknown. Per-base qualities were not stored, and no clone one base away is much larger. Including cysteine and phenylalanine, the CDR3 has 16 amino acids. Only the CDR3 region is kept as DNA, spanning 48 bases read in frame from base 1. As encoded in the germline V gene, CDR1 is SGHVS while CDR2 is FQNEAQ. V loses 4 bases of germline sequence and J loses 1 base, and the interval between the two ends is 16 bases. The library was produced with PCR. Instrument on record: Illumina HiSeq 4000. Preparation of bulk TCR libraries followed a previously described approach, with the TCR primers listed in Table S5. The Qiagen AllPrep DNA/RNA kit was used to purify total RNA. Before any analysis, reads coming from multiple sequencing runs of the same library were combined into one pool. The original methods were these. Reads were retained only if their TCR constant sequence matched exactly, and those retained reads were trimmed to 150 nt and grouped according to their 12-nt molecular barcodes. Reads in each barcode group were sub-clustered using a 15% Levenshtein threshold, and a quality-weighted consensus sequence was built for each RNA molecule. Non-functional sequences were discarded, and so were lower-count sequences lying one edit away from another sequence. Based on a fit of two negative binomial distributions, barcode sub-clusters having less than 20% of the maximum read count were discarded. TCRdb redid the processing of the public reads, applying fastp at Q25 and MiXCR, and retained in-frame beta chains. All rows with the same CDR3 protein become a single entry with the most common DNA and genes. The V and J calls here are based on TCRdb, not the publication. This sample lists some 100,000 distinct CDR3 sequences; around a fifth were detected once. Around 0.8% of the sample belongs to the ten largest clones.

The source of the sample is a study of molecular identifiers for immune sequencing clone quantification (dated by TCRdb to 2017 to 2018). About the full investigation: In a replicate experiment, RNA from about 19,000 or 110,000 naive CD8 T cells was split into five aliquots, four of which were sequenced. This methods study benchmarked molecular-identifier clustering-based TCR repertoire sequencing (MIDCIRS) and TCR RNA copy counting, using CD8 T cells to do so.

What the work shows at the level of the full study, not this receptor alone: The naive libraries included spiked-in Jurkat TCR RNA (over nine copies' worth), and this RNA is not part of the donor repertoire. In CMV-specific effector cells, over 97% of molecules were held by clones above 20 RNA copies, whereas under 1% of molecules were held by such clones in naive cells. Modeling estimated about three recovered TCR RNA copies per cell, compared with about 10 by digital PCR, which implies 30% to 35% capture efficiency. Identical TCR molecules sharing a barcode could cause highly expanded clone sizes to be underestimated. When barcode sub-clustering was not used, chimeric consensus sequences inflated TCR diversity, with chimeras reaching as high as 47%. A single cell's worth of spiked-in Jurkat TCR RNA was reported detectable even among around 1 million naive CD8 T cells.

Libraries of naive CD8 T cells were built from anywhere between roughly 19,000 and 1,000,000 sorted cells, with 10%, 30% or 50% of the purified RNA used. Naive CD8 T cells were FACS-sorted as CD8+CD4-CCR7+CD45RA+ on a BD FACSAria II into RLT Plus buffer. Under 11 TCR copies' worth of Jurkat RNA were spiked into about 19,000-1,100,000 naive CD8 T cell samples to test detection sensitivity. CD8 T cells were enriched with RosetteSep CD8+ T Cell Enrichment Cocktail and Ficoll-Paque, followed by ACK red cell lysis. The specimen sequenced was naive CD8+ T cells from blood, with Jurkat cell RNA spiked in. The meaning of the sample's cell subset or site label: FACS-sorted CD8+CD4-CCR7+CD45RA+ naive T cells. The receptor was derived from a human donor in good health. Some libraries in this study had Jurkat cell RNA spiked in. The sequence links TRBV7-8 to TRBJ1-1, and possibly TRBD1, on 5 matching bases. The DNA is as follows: TGTGCCAGCAGCTCTTATGGGGGGTTGAAGAACACTGAAGCTTTCTTT. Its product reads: CASSSYGGLKNTEAFF. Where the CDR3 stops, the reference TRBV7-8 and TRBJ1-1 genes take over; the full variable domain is GAGVSQSPRYKVAKRGQDVALRCDPISGHVSLFWYQQALGQGPEFLTYFQNEAQLDKSGLPSDRFFAERPEGSVSTLKIQRTQQEDSAVYLCASSSYGGLKNTEAFFGQGTRLTVV.